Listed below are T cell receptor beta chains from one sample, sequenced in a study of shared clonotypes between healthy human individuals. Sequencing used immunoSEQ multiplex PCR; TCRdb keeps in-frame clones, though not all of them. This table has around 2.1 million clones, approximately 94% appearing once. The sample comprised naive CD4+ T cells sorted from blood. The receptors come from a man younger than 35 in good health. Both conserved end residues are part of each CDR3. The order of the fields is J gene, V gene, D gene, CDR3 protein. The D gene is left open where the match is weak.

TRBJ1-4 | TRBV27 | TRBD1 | CASRGQGGGEKLFF
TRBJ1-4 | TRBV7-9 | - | CASSPSATTGEKLFF
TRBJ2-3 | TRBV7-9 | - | CASSSYRMDTQYF
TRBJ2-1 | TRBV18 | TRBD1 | CASSPGQYNEQFF
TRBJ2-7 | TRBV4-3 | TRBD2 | CASSQGLAGSYEQYF
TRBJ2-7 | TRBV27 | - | CASSLGQGPYEQYF
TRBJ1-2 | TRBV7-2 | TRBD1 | CASSQRQGGRGYTF
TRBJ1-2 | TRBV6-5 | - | CASSTGDGYTF
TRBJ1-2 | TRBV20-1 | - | CSAGRGGGYTF
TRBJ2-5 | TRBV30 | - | CAWSEAGVSPRYF
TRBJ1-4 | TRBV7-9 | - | CASSLEDVTNEKLFF
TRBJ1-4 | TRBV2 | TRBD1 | CASSRTGLGEKLFF
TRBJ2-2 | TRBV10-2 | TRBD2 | CASRLSGGNTGELFF
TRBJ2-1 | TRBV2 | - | CASSEALRAGSGLDEQFF
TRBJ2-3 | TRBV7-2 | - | CASSTRADTQYF
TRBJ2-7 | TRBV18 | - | CASSPGGPYEQYF
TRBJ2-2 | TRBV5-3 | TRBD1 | CARSLRDRGNANTGELFF
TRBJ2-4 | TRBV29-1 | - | CSVDSLTTSQNIQYF
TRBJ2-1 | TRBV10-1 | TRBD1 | CASSKRDREYNEQFF
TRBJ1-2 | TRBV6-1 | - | CASSEIGYGYTF
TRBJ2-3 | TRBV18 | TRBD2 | CASSPPLAGVRDTQYF
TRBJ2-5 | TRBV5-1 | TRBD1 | CASSFGDRGLETQYF
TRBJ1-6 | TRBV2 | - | CASSGQPNSPLHF